These 21 T cell receptor beta chains were sequenced from one sample in a study of cytomegalovirus exposure and HLA in healthy donors. Primers included in the PCR were 60 Vbeta and 13 Jbeta primers. Produced via immunoSEQ multiplex PCR; TCRdb's table is partial and in-frame only. This repertoire shows fewer than 140,000 clones, more than 65% found once; its top ten account for 0.79%. The material sequenced was PBMCs. These receptors all stem from a boy aged 10-17 years in good health and CMV-seronegative.

V is TRBV19 and J is TRBJ2-7; the match to TRBD1 covers 9 bases. The ends lost 3 bases at V and 2 bases at J; junction bases unmatched: 2. This CDR3 is built from 14 residues. Germline lookup yields CDR1 LNHDA and CDR2 SQIVND (reference sequence). The DNA for the CDR3 is TGTGCCAGTAGTATCGGGACAGGGACCTACGAGCAGTACTTC. Protein sequence: CASSIGTGTYEQYF.

This sequence joins TRBV7-9 and TRBJ2-5, with D possibly TRBD2 on 5 matching bases. The CDR3 has 13 residues. Germline CDR1 reads SEHNR; CDR2 reads FQNEAQ (reference sequence). V dropped 4 bases and J dropped 2 bases, with 8 bases sitting between them. The CDR3: CASSSGVQETQYF. DNA for the CDR3: TGTGCCAGCAGCTCCGGGGTACAAGAGACCCAGTACTTC.

The V call is TRBV10-3, the J call TRBJ1-6, with TRBD1 identical over 8 bases. The J segment lost 8 bases and the V segment lost 6 bases, leaving 6 bases of the junction unmatched. The germline V gene has CDR1 ENHRY and CDR2 SYGVKD. The CDR3 contains 14 residues. Written as DNA, the CDR3 is TGTGCCATCAGCGACAGGGGTGGGGATTCACCCCTCCACTTT. Translation: CAISDRGGDSPLHF.

V and J are TRBV5-4 and TRBJ2-7; 8 positions match TRBD2. The CDR3 is 17 residues long. The J segment lost 2 bases and the V segment lost 3 bases, leaving 13 bases of the junction unmatched. Germline V gives CDR1 SGHNT, CDR2 YYREEE (reference sequence). CDR3 residues: CASSSGVVAGGTYEQYF. CDR3 sequence (DNA): TGTGCCAGCAGCTCCGGAGTCGTTGCGGGAGGAACCTACGAGCAGTACTTC.

This chain joins TRBV5-1 and TRBJ1-1; D is unresolved. V was clipped by 1 base and J by 0 bases, with 4 bases between them. CDR1 is SGHRS and CDR2 is YFSETQ in the germline V gene. This CDR3 has 13 residues. This CDR3 is CASSLLMNTEAFF. CDR3 DNA sequence: TGCGCCAGCAGCTTGCTAATGAACACTGAAGCTTTCTTT.

The chain has TRBV6-5 and TRBJ1-2, with D maybe TRBD1 (5 bases). V was pared by 6 bases and J by 4 bases, with 15 bases between. CDR1 MNHEY and CDR2 SVGAGI come from the germline V gene. There are 14 residues in the CDR3. CDR3: CASSPLGGTYGYTF. For the CDR3, the DNA is TGTGCCAGCAGCCCCCTTGGGGGGACCTATGGCTACACCTTC.

This clone has only one observation. The chain recombines TRBV28 with TRBJ2-7; 10 bases match TRBD1. Germline V lookup: CDR1 MDHEN, CDR2 SYDVKM. The V gene end was trimmed by 4 bases and the J gene end by 3 bases; junction bases not matched to a gene: 6. This CDR3 has 15 amino acids. This CDR3 is CASSSRTGGIYEQYF. As DNA, the CDR3 is TGTGCCAGCAGTTCGAGGACAGGGGGTATCTACGAGCAGTACTTC.

The chain combines TRBV5-4 with TRBJ2-5, with TRBD1 matching 10 bases. The CDR3 loop spans 15 amino acids. CDR1 is SGHNT, CDR2 YYREEE, per germline (reference sequence). V lost 2 bases to trimming and J lost 6 bases; unmatched junction nucleotides: 7. As DNA, the CDR3 is TGTGCCAGCAGCTTTCCGGGACAGGGGCCTAAGACCCAGTACTTC. It is translated as CASSFPGQGPKTQYF.

J is TRBJ1-3 and V is TRBV5-4; no reliable D call. The CDR3 totals 14 residues. Trimming took off 2 bases at V and 0 bases at J, with 6 bases between the two ends. Germline CDR1 SGHNT, CDR2 YYREEE (reference sequence). CDR3 DNA sequence: TGTGCCAGCAGCTTACAAACCTCTGGAAACACCATATATTTT. It specifies CASSLQTSGNTIYF.

The V call is TRBV4-1, the J call TRBJ1-5, with TRBD1 as a possible D gene (6 bases). The length of the CDR3 is 17 residues. Trimming pared 1 base from V and 10 bases from J, leaving 23 bases between. Germline CDR1 and CDR2: MGHRA and YSYEKL. This chain's CDR3 is CASSQVGTGPEGEPQHF. The CDR3 DNA sequence: TGCGCCAGCAGCCAAGTTGGCACAGGCCCAGAGGGGGAACCCCAGCATTTT.

This chain joins TRBV7-3 and TRBJ2-3, with 11 bases that match TRBD2. Trimming removed 3 bases from V and 6 bases from J; junction bases left unmatched: 2. The CDR3 sequence is 14 residues long. CDR1 is SGHTA and CDR2 is FQGTGA in the germline V gene. The CDR3: CASSFSGRVDTQYF. The DNA of the CDR3 is TGTGCCAGCAGCTTTAGCGGGAGGGTTGATACGCAGTATTTT.

This clone has a handful of counts. V usage is TRBV5-6 and J usage is TRBJ1-1; no clear D gene. V lost 0 bases to trimming and J lost 1 base, with 13 bases between them. CDR3 length: 16 amino acids. From germline, CDR1 is SGHDT and CDR2 YYEEEE. The CDR3 loop reads CASSLGFGRSNTEAFF. CDR3 in DNA: TGTGCCAGCAGCTTGGGGTTCGGCAGGTCGAACACTGAAGCTTTCTTT.

This chain uses TRBV19 with TRBJ2-1; 7 positions match TRBD2. The V gene end was trimmed by 3 bases and the J gene end by 4 bases; junction bases not matched to a gene: 3. The CDR3 sequence is 14 residues long. Germline V gene data show CDR1 as LNHDA and CDR2 as SQIVND (reference sequence). This chain's CDR3 is CASSMASGYNEQFF. CDR3 in DNA: TGTGCCAGTAGTATGGCTAGCGGATACAATGAGCAGTTCTTC.

The V gene is TRBV10-2, the J gene TRBJ1-1; no firm D call. The CDR3 spans 14 residues. V was trimmed by 4 bases and J by 4 bases, leaving 13 bases between them. Germline CDR1 WSHSY, CDR2 SAAADI. The CDR3 spells CASSVALGATEAFF. DNA of the CDR3: TGCGCCAGCAGTGTAGCTTTGGGTGCCACTGAAGCTTTCTTT.

The chain employs TRBV7-2 and TRBJ2-2; possible D gene TRBD2, 5 bases. Germline V gives CDR1 SGHTA, CDR2 FQGNSA. V shed 5 bases and J shed 4 bases, with 11 bases lying between them. The CDR3 covers 14 residues. The CDR3 nucleotides read TGTGCCAGCAGCCGTGCGGGTCCCACCGGGGAGCTGTTTTTT. Translation: CASSRAGPTGELFF. The variable domain in full, with the rest retrieved from reference TRBV7-2 and TRBJ2-2, is GAGVSQSPSNKVTEKGKDVELRCDPISGHTALYWYRQSLGQGLEFLIYFQGNSAPDKSGLPSDRFSAERTGGSVSTLTIQRTQQEDSAVYLCASSRAGPTGELFFGEGSRLTVL.

In this sample, this clone turned up a few times. This chain joins TRBV11-2 and TRBJ2-7; 7 bases agree with TRBD1. The CDR3 contains 15 residues. Germline-derived CDR1 and CDR2 are SGHAT and FQNNGV. V was pared by 4 bases and J by 4 bases, with 10 bases of the junction left unmatched. In DNA form, the CDR3 reads TGTGCCAGCAGCTCCCAGGGGGTAGGAAAATACGAGCAGTACTTC. Translated: CASSSQGVGKYEQYF.

V gene TRBV7-8 combines with J gene TRBJ1-5, with D unclear. Per germline, CDR1 SGHVS and CDR2 FQNEAQ. The CDR3 is made up of 12 amino acids. Trimming removed 3 bases at V and 6 bases at J, with 6 bases between. DNA for the CDR3: TGTGCCAGCAGCTTTATCCGTCAGCCCCAGCATTTT. Translated, it gives CASSFIRQPQHF.

V and J are TRBV7-6 and TRBJ1-1; the D gene is possibly TRBD1 (6 bases). Germline V gene data show CDR1 as SGHVS and CDR2 as FNYEAQ. The V gene lost 2 bases and the J gene lost 4 bases, with 11 bases spanning the gap. The CDR3 runs to 14 residues. CDR3 DNA sequence: TGTGCCAGCAGCTTACGCCGACAGGCCACTGAAGCTTTCTTT. It translates to CASSLRRQATEAFF. Supplemented by reference TRBV7-6 and TRBJ1-1, the full variable domain reads GAGVSQSPRYKVTKRGQDVALRCDPISGHVSLYWYRQALGQGPEFLTYFNYEAQQDKSGLPNDRFSAERPEGSISTLTIQRTEQRDSAMYRCASSLRRQATEAFFGQGTRLTVV.

This clone showed up just once. The rearrangement uses TRBV10-1 and TRBJ2-1, with 8 bases that match TRBD1. The length of the CDR3 is 15 residues. J gave up 8 bases and V 5 bases, and 11 bases lay outside the gene matches. Germline V gene data show CDR1 as WNHNN and CDR2 as SYGVQD (reference sequence). Written as DNA, the CDR3 is TGCGCCAGCAGTCGGGGCCGGACAGGGTTCCATGAGCAGTTCTTC. Protein product: CASSRGRTGFHEQFF.

The chain joins TRBV7-2 to TRBJ1-1, with TRBD1 as a possible D gene (6 bases). Germline CDR1 is SGHTA and CDR2 is FQGNSA. The CDR3 has 14 amino acids. Trimming took 7 bases from V and 0 from J, leaving 12 bases between them. The CDR3 is CASTLGGVNTEAFF. The CDR3, as DNA: TGTGCCAGCACCCTAGGGGGGGTGAACACTGAAGCTTTCTTT.

The V gene is TRBV29-1, the J gene TRBJ2-3, with D possibly matching TRBD1 (7 bases). CDR3 length: 14 residues. The V gene's germline CDR1 is SQVTM and CDR2 ANQGSEA. Trimming removed 7 bases at V and 2 bases at J, with 16 bases between. The CDR3 bases are TGCAGCGGCGTTGCAGGGGGACTCACAGATACGCAGTATTTT. Its protein product is CSGVAGGLTDTQYF.